The present T cell receptor (beta chain) was sequenced within a study of control samples from healthy donors and cancer patients. This clone has only a few counts. The CDR3 is 16 residues long. V dropped 4 bases and J dropped 0; count of bases not matched to a gene: 6. Germline CDR1 SGHRS, CDR2 YFSETQ. Sequenced by immunoSEQ multiplex PCR; TCRdb stores in-frame clones only, minus some. This table holds under 85,000 clones, approximately 89% found once. Input material: PBMCs. The TCR originated in a man aged 55 to 69 with colorectal cancer. The rearrangement links TRBV5-1 to TRBJ1-4; TRBD1 matches 7 bases. For the CDR3, the DNA is TGCGCCAGCAGCCTTTCCGGGACAGCAACTAATGAAAAACTGTTTTTT. This gives the protein CASSLSGTATNEKLFF.